A selection of T cell receptor beta chains follows, all from one sample in a study of post-analysis software for immune sequencing data. TCRdb recomputed calls from the PCR reads with MiXCR, one row per CDR3 protein. This sample has hundreds of thousands of distinct CDR3 sequences, with 35% to 45% found just once. The sample comprised blood. Receptors originate from a girl aged 2-10 years with multiple sclerosis. Each CDR3 is given without its conserved first and last residue. Fields, in order: J gene, V gene, D gene, clone size, CDR3 length, CDR3 protein. D genes are given only for firm matches. Part of the rows lack a size; the others show once, few, many or a class for expanded clones.

TRBJ1-5 TRBV18 NA NA 14 ASSPRTQNSNQPQH
TRBJ1-6 TRBV24-1 NA few 12 ATSDPSRDPPLH
TRBJ2-1 TRBV7-2 TRBD2 few 15 ASSLGRLAGAGNEQF
TRBJ1-1 TRBV20-1 TRBD1 NA 11 SARTGQGDEAF
TRBJ2-4 TRBV28 TRBD2 few 15 ASSLSLLAAVGDIQY
TRBJ2-4 TRBV27 TRBD1 NA 14 ASSGGDRGRRYIQY
TRBJ1-5 TRBV12-3/TRBV12-4 NA NA 12 ASSIRGPGQPQH
TRBJ1-6 TRBV20-1 NA NA 15 SAPHSGRQGYNSPLH
TRBJ2-7 TRBV29-1 NA few 9 SVHTRYEQY
TRBJ2-3 TRBV29-1 NA few 12 SVVVATSTDTQY
TRBJ1-5 TRBV3-1 NA few 13 ASSQEGGGPQPQH
TRBJ1-6 TRBV28 NA few 12 ASREGGNNSPLH
TRBJ2-3 TRBV5-1 NA few 12 ASSLGGITDTQY
TRBJ2-5 TRBV5-1 NA NA 11 AGSSTQEETQY
TRBJ1-4 TRBV5-5 NA few 13 ASSSGDATLEKLF
TRBJ1-2 TRBV29-1 NA NA 14 SVSTHRVVGEVGYT
TRBJ1-5 TRBV12-3/TRBV12-4 NA NA 10 ASSFYGEPQH
TRBJ1-2 TRBV15 TRBD1 once 13 ATSKRRGPNYGYT
TRBJ1-2 TRBV10-3 NA NA 12 AISELNTNYGYT
TRBJ2-7 TRBV20-1 NA NA 13 SARDYRDRSYEQY
TRBJ2-1 TRBV15 TRBD2 NA 13 ATRYGEGLYNEQF
TRBJ2-7 TRBV7-2 NA NA 10 ASSADSLEQY
TRBJ2-1 TRBV29-1 TRBD2 NA 16 SVGGRLAGRGAYNEQF
TRBJ2-1 TRBV7-8 NA few 10 ASSLVGQDKF
NA TRBV3-1 NA NA 15 ASSQYSGVCPGYEQY
TRBJ2-7 TRBV20-1 NA NA 13 SAHKGRGTSYEQY
TRBJ1-1 TRBV5-1 NA NA 13 ASSWTEGWDTEAF
NA TRBV12-3/TRBV12-4 NA few 10 ASSYGQFEQY
TRBJ2-7 TRBV15 NA NA 16 ATSRGTLDTLPYYEQY
TRBJ2-3 TRBV27 TRBD1 NA 12 ASRGQGGSDTQY
TRBJ1-2 TRBV29-1 NA NA 11 SVSRTANYGYT
NA TRBV7-3 TRBD2 NA 15 ASCPGLAGMSKETQY
TRBJ2-7 TRBV7-9 NA NA 10 ASSTQGGEQY
TRBJ2-1 TRBV4-3 NA NA 15 ASSQVLGLTIYNEQF
TRBJ1-2 TRBV20-1 TRBD1 once 13 SARDQQGASYGYT
TRBJ2-5 TRBV6-2/TRBV6-3 NA NA 13 ASSYRAAGKETQY
TRBJ2-1 TRBV4-1 TRBD2 few 15 ASSQVAGGLVYNEQF
TRBJ1-5 TRBV29-1 NA NA 11 SVGKQVNQPQH
TRBJ2-7 TRBV5-1 NA few 12 ASSPTSFGYEQY
TRBJ1-5 TRBV4-3 NA few 15 ASSQRAGRKDNQPQH
NA TRBV6-1 NA NA 9 ASSDVYEQY
TRBJ1-4 TRBV29-1 NA NA 11 SAYKAPNEKLF
TRBJ2-7 TRBV20-1 NA NA 14 SARDAGSLSSYEQY
TRBJ2-7 TRBV5-1 NA NA 15 ASSLGSGKMSSYEQY
TRBJ1-2 TRBV28 NA NA 12 ASSLENGVEGYT
TRBJ2-5 TRBV28 NA few 14 ASSPTRTVEQETQY
TRBJ2-7 TRBV5-1 NA NA 12 ASSLSGSTYEQY
TRBJ2-1 TRBV29-1 TRBD2 NA 14 SARTSGEASYNEQF
TRBJ1-6 TRBV28 TRBD1 NA 14 ASSSDRGLGNSPLH
NA TRBV7-9 TRBD2 NA 12 ASSSTSGSDEQY
TRBJ2-2 TRBV5-1 TRBD2 NA 15 ASSFVLAGVGTGELF
TRBJ1-1 TRBV7-2 NA NA 12 ASSYFNSGTEAF
TRBJ2-7 TRBV6-5 NA few 11 ASVSPGSYEQY
TRBJ2-7 TRBV28 TRBD1 NA 13 ASRTPGQGSYEQY